These T cell receptor beta chains were read from a single sample in a study of T cell repertoires in cytomegalovirus infection. TCRdb processed the reads anew with MiXCR; each CDR3 protein has one entry. The top ten clones hold 2.9% of a sample with approximately 180,000 distinct CDR3 sequences, 15% to 20% of them seen once. The sequenced sample was PBMCs. These receptors were taken from a human donor in good health (CMV status not recorded). Some clones in this sample may be carry-over from other donors' samples. Each CDR3 is given with its conserved first and last residue. The D gene is left open where the match is weak. Clone sizes are given selectively: once, few, many, or a class where the clone is expanded.

CDR3 protein: CASSRTSGFINEQFF
CDR3 DNA: TGCGCCAGCAGCCGTACTAGCGGGTTTATAAATGAGCAGTTCTTC
clone size: once
D gene: TRBD2
V gene: TRBV4-1
J gene: TRBJ2-1
CDR3 length: 15

CDR3 protein: CASSSRVGAGNTIYF
CDR3 DNA: TGTGCCAGCAGCTCAAGGGTCGGAGCTGGAAACACCATATATTTT
clone size: many
D gene: -
V gene: TRBV7-2
J gene: TRBJ1-3
CDR3 length: 15

CDR3 protein: CSVDGGAGAVNTGELFF
CDR3 DNA: TGCAGCGTTGATGGGGGAGCGGGGGCCGTGAACACCGGGGAGCTGTTTTTT
clone size: -
D gene: TRBD2
V gene: TRBV29-1
J gene: TRBJ2-2
CDR3 length: 17

CDR3 protein: CASIKDRPYNEQFF
CDR3 DNA: TGTGCCAGCATTAAAGACAGGCCCTACAATGAGCAGTTCTTC
clone size: -
D gene: -
V gene: TRBV2
J gene: TRBJ2-1
CDR3 length: 14

CDR3 protein: CASSFLSRDGYEQYF
CDR3 DNA: TGTGCCAGCAGCTTTTTGTCCCGGGACGGTTACGAGCAGTACTTC
clone size: few
D gene: -
V gene: TRBV5-6
J gene: TRBJ2-7
CDR3 length: 15

CDR3 protein: CASSEGPNYGYTF
CDR3 DNA: TGTGCCAGCAGTGAGGGGCCGAACTATGGCTACACCTTC
clone size: many
D gene: -
V gene: TRBV7-2
J gene: TRBJ1-2
CDR3 length: 13

CDR3 protein: CASGGGNYGYTF
CDR3 DNA: TGCGCCAGTGGGGGGGGAAACTATGGCTACACCTTC
clone size: -
D gene: -
V gene: TRBV5-1
J gene: TRBJ1-2
CDR3 length: 12

CDR3 protein: CASTQVRSGSETETQYF
CDR3 DNA: TGTGCCAGCACCCAAGTGAGAAGCGGGAGCGAAACCGAGACCCAGTACTTC
clone size: -
D gene: TRBD2
V gene: TRBV11-3
J gene: TRBJ2-5
CDR3 length: 17

CDR3 protein: CSARRGPDNFYNEQFF
CDR3 DNA: TGCAGTGCAAGGAGGGGACCCGACAACTTCTACAATGAGCAGTTCTTC
clone size: few
D gene: -
V gene: TRBV20-1
J gene: TRBJ2-1
CDR3 length: 16

CDR3 protein: CASSLDRVRTEAFF
CDR3 DNA: TGTGCCAGCAGTTTGGACAGGGTCCGGACTGAAGCTTTCTTT
clone size: many
D gene: TRBD1
V gene: TRBV6-5
J gene: TRBJ1-1
CDR3 length: 14

CDR3 protein: CASRPTLGQGGDYGYTF
CDR3 DNA: TGTGCCAGCAGGCCTACCCTGGGACAGGGGGGAGACTATGGCTACACCTTC
clone size: -
D gene: TRBD1
V gene: TRBV27
J gene: TRBJ1-2
CDR3 length: 17

CDR3 protein: CASSSDGNTGDLFF
CDR3 DNA: TGTGCCAGCAGCTCGGACGGGAACACCGGGGATCTGTTTTTT
clone size: once
D gene: -
V gene: TRBV7-9
J gene: TRBJ2-2
CDR3 length: 14

CDR3 protein: CASSLFMANEQFF
CDR3 DNA: TGTGCCAGCAGCTTATTTATGGCTAATGAGCAGTTCTTC
clone size: few
D gene: -
V gene: TRBV7-9
J gene: TRBJ2-1
CDR3 length: 13

CDR3 protein: CASSLGVVAWNEQFF
CDR3 DNA: TGTGCCAGCAGTTTGGGGGTTGTGGCTTGGAATGAGCAGTTCTTC
clone size: few
D gene: -
V gene: TRBV28
J gene: TRBJ2-1
CDR3 length: 15

CDR3 protein: CASSQAETQYF
CDR3 DNA: TGTGCCAGCAGCCAAGCGGAGACCCAGTACTTC
clone size: -
D gene: -
V gene: TRBV3-1
J gene: TRBJ2-5
CDR3 length: 11

CDR3 protein: CASRISSAQPYEQYF
CDR3 DNA: TGTGCCAGCAGAATCTCATCGGCTCAACCCTACGAGCAGTACTTC
clone size: -
D gene: -
V gene: TRBV6-5
J gene: TRBJ2-7
CDR3 length: 15

CDR3 protein: CASSYDGGGAREQYF
CDR3 DNA: TGCGCCAGCAGCTACGACGGCGGGGGGGCAAGAGAGCAGTACTTC
clone size: many
D gene: TRBD2
V gene: TRBV5-1
J gene: TRBJ2-7
CDR3 length: 15

CDR3 protein: CASSQIRTPSYGYTF
CDR3 DNA: TGTGCCAGCAGCCAAATTCGGACACCGTCCTATGGCTACACCTTC
clone size: few
D gene: -
V gene: TRBV14
J gene: TRBJ1-2
CDR3 length: 15

CDR3 protein: CASSLETRKNTEAFF
CDR3 DNA: TGTGCCAGCAGCTTAGAGACTCGTAAGAACACTGAAGCTTTCTTT
clone size: few
D gene: -
V gene: TRBV7-2
J gene: TRBJ1-1
CDR3 length: 15

CDR3 protein: CASSPLPGLAVNEQFF
CDR3 DNA: TGTGCCAGCTCACCGCTTCCGGGACTAGCGGTGAATGAGCAGTTCTTC
clone size: few
D gene: TRBD2
V gene: TRBV18
J gene: TRBJ2-1
CDR3 length: 16

CDR3 protein: CASSQGTGMGETQYF
CDR3 DNA: TGCGCCAGCAGTCAGGGAACAGGGATGGGAGAGACCCAGTACTTC
clone size: -
D gene: -
V gene: TRBV5-1
J gene: TRBJ2-5
CDR3 length: 15

CDR3 protein: CASSLVVAGDTQYF
CDR3 DNA: TGTGCCAGCAGCTTAGTGGTCGCGGGAGATACGCAGTATTTT
clone size: many
D gene: -
V gene: TRBV7-2
J gene: TRBJ2-3
CDR3 length: 14

CDR3 protein: CASSIEDRSNTEAFF
CDR3 DNA: TGTGCCAGCAGCATCGAGGACAGATCGAACACTGAAGCTTTCTTT
clone size: many
D gene: -
V gene: TRBV7-2
J gene: TRBJ1-1
CDR3 length: 15

CDR3 protein: CASTLRPQTTYEQYF
CDR3 DNA: TGTGCCAGCACCTTAAGACCCCAGACGACCTACGAGCAGTACTTC
clone size: many
D gene: -
V gene: TRBV7-3
J gene: TRBJ2-7
CDR3 length: 15

CDR3 protein: CATGTGKTGELFF
CDR3 DNA: TGTGCCACCGGGACAGGGAAAACCGGGGAGCTGTTTTTT
clone size: -
D gene: TRBD1
V gene: TRBV10-3
J gene: TRBJ2-2
CDR3 length: 13

CDR3 protein: CASSLGLLPSTDTQYF
CDR3 DNA: TGTGCCAGCAGCCTCGGACTACTCCCGAGCACAGATACGCAGTATTTT
clone size: -
D gene: -
V gene: TRBV7-3
J gene: TRBJ2-3
CDR3 length: 16

CDR3 protein: CASSPARTGYGYTF
CDR3 DNA: TGTGCCAGCAGCCCCGCCCGGACGGGCTATGGCTACACCTTC
clone size: -
D gene: -
V gene: TRBV7-3
J gene: TRBJ1-2
CDR3 length: 14

CDR3 protein: CSVSGQLNTEAFF
CDR3 DNA: TGCAGCGTCTCAGGACAGCTGAACACTGAAGCTTTCTTT
clone size: -
D gene: -
V gene: TRBV29-1
J gene: TRBJ1-1
CDR3 length: 13

CDR3 protein: CASSFSPGQPRDTEAFF
CDR3 DNA: TGTGCCAGCAGCTTCTCACCGGGACAGCCCAGAGACACTGAAGCTTTCTTT
clone size: -
D gene: TRBD1
V gene: TRBV6-2/TRBV6-3
J gene: TRBJ1-1
CDR3 length: 17

CDR3 protein: CASSVGSSGELFF
CDR3 DNA: TGCGCCAGCAGCGTGGGGTCCAGCGGGGAGCTGTTTTTT
clone size: few
D gene: -
V gene: TRBV5-1
J gene: TRBJ2-2
CDR3 length: 13

CDR3 protein: CASSLGAGGVDEQFF
CDR3 DNA: TGTGCCAGCAGCTTAGGGGCGGGAGGTGTGGATGAGCAGTTCTTC
clone size: -
D gene: TRBD2
V gene: TRBV7-2
J gene: TRBJ2-1
CDR3 length: 15

CDR3 protein: CASSLAGGRTDTQYF
CDR3 DNA: TGTGCCAGCAGCCTAGCTGGGGGGCGCACAGATACGCAGTATTTT
clone size: many
D gene: -
V gene: TRBV7-3
J gene: TRBJ2-3
CDR3 length: 15

CDR3 protein: CASSQSTSGSVDTQYF
CDR3 DNA: TGCGCCAGCAGTCAATCCACTAGCGGGAGTGTAGATACGCAGTATTTT
clone size: -
D gene: TRBD2
V gene: TRBV23-1
J gene: TRBJ2-3
CDR3 length: 16

CDR3 protein: CASSPREGAGYGYTF
CDR3 DNA: TGTGCCAGCAGCCCCCGTGAGGGGGCTGGCTATGGCTACACCTTC
clone size: many
D gene: TRBD1
V gene: TRBV7-2
J gene: TRBJ1-2
CDR3 length: 15

CDR3 protein: CATNYRDRAYLGQFF
CDR3 DNA: TGTGCCACCAACTACCGGGACAGGGCCTACTTGGGGCAGTTCTTC
clone size: many
D gene: TRBD1
V gene: TRBV7-2
J gene: TRBJ2-1
CDR3 length: 15

CDR3 protein: CASSDRPFHNEQFF
CDR3 DNA: TGTGCCAGCAGCGACAGGCCCTTCCACAATGAGCAGTTCTTC
clone size: few
D gene: -
V gene: TRBV6-1
J gene: TRBJ2-1
CDR3 length: 14

CDR3 protein: CASIAGGSTDTQYF
CDR3 DNA: TGTGCCAGTATAGCGGGAGGTTCCACAGATACGCAGTATTTT
clone size: many
D gene: TRBD2
V gene: TRBV28
J gene: TRBJ2-3
CDR3 length: 14

CDR3 protein: CASSTEGSPLYEQYF
CDR3 DNA: TGTGCCAGCAGTACCGAAGGCAGCCCCCTCTACGAGCAGTACTTC
clone size: -
D gene: -
V gene: TRBV2
J gene: TRBJ2-7
CDR3 length: 15

CDR3 protein: CASKDDRSNYGYTF
CDR3 DNA: TGTGCCAGTAAAGATGACAGGTCTAACTATGGCTACACCTTC
clone size: -
D gene: -
V gene: TRBV19
J gene: TRBJ1-2
CDR3 length: 14

CDR3 protein: CASRRDGLNTEAFF
CDR3 DNA: TGTGCCAGCAGAAGGGACGGTTTGAACACTGAAGCTTTCTTT
clone size: -
D gene: -
V gene: TRBV6-5
J gene: TRBJ1-1
CDR3 length: 14

CDR3 protein: CASSPGRTYNSPLHF
CDR3 DNA: TGTGCCAGTAGTCCCGGACGGACGTATAATTCACCCCTCCACTTT
clone size: few
D gene: -
V gene: TRBV19
J gene: TRBJ1-6
CDR3 length: 15

CDR3 protein: CSATARRGTDTQYF
CDR3 DNA: TGCAGTGCTACGGCAAGGAGGGGCACAGATACGCAGTATTTT
clone size: -
D gene: -
V gene: TRBV20-1
J gene: TRBJ2-3
CDR3 length: 14

CDR3 protein: CSASRGPVGNTIYF
CDR3 DNA: TGCAGTGCTAGCAGGGGGCCAGTTGGAAACACCATATATTTT
clone size: -
D gene: TRBD1
V gene: TRBV20-1
J gene: TRBJ1-3
CDR3 length: 14

CDR3 protein: CASSRPSLTYEQYF
CDR3 DNA: TGTGCCAGCAGCCGACCCTCTCTAACCTACGAGCAGTACTTC
clone size: few
D gene: -
V gene: TRBV2
J gene: TRBJ2-7
CDR3 length: 14

CDR3 protein: CASRGTGNTQPQHF
CDR3 DNA: TGTGCCAGCAGAGGAACAGGGAACACTCAGCCCCAGCATTTT
clone size: few
D gene: -
V gene: TRBV6-6
J gene: TRBJ1-5
CDR3 length: 14